This passage covers 17 T cell receptor beta chains from one sample sequenced in a study of blood T cell repertoires in COVID-19. Here immunoSEQ multiplex PCR was the method, and the copy in TCRdb shows in-frame clones only, minus some. The table lists 130,000 to 150,000 clones, roughly 84% of them singletons. The sample consisted of PBMCs or T cells enriched from blood (not recorded which). The receptors derive from a woman between 45 and 60 years old who had been exposed to COVID-19.

The chain combines TRBV19 with TRBJ1-2; D unresolved. The CDR3 runs to 14 residues. V was shortened by 6 bases and J by 2 bases, with 13 bases between the two germline ends. Germline V gene sequence: CDR1 LNHDA, CDR2 SQIVND (reference sequence). CDR3 in DNA: TGTGCCAGTAGCACGTTCACGGTGAACTATGGCTACACCTTC. It translates to CASSTFTVNYGYTF. The full variable domain, its missing parts supplied by reference TRBV19 and TRBJ1-2, is DGGITQSPKYLFRKEGQNVTLSCEQNLNHDAMYWYRQDPGQGLRLIYYSQIVNDFQKGDIAEGYSVSREKKESFPLTVTSAQKNPTAFYLCASSTFTVNYGYTFGSGTRLTVV.

The CDR3 loop reads CASSQGQGYYGYTF. CDR3 DNA: TGCGCCAGCAGCCAGGGACAGGGGTACTATGGCTACACCTTC. The chain carries TRBV5-1 and TRBJ1-2; 10 positions match TRBD1. Unmatched junction bases numbered 3, after V lost 4 bases and J lost 3 bases. CDR3 size: 14 residues. Per the germline V gene, CDR1 is SGHRS and CDR2 is YFSETQ.

The rearrangement uses TRBV15 and TRBJ2-5; D may be TRBD2 (7 bases). The CDR3 sequence is 14 residues long. The V gene's germline CDR1 is LNHNV and CDR2 YYDKDF (reference sequence). Trimming took 9 bases from V and 6 from J, leaving 20 bases between them. CDR3 sequence (DNA): TGTGCCACGGGAGCGCGAGGGGGGGCCCAGACCCAGTACTTC. Its protein product is CATGARGGAQTQYF.

V gene TRBV5-1 combines with J gene TRBJ2-1, with D perhaps TRBD2 (5 bases). Looked up from germline, CDR1 is SGHRS and CDR2 is YFSETQ. The CDR3 is made up of 15 amino acids. The germline V and J ends were trimmed by 0 bases and 0 bases, with 7 bases remaining between them. CDR3 residues: CASSLAGLSYNEQFF. As DNA, the CDR3 is TGCGCCAGCAGCTTGGCCGGACTCTCCTACAATGAGCAGTTCTTC. The full variable domain, completed using reference TRBV5-1 and TRBJ2-1, is KAGVTQTPRYLIKTRGQQVTLSCSPISGHRSVSWYQQTPGQGLQFLFEYFSETQRNKGNFPGRFSGRQFSNSRSEMNVSTLELGDSALYLCASSLAGLSYNEQFFGPGTRLTVL.

This chain uses TRBV27 with TRBJ1-2; perhaps TRBD1 as D (5 bases). The CDR3 covers 12 residues. The V gene's germline CDR1 is MNHEY and CDR2 SMNVEV (reference sequence). The V gene lost 8 bases and the J gene lost 3 bases, with 10 bases spanning the gap. In nucleotides, the CDR3 is TGTGCCAGCGGTCAGGGCTACTATGGCTACACCTTC. It translates to CASGQGYYGYTF.

The V call is TRBV3-1 (or the pseudogene TRBV3-2), the J call TRBJ1-6, with TRBD1 identical over 7 bases. Germline V gene sequence: CDR1 LGHDT, CDR2 YNNKEL (reference sequence). Germline trimming cut 3 bases from V and 9 bases from J; bases unmatched to any gene: 14. The length of the CDR3 is 17 residues. In DNA form, the CDR3 reads TGTGCCAGCAGCCAGCATCGGACCGGGACAGTAGGTTCACCCCTCCACTTT. Residues: CASSQHRTGTVGSPLHF.

The genes are TRBV2 and TRBJ2-1; 11 bases line up with TRBD2. The CDR3 is made up of 14 amino acids. Germline V gene lookup returns CDR1 SNHLY and CDR2 FYNNEI. Unmatched junction bases numbered 5, after V lost 6 bases and J lost 7 bases. The CDR3 DNA sequence: TGTGCCAGCAGATTAGCGGGAGGGCCAAATGAGCAGTTCTTC. Protein: CASRLAGGPNEQFF.

The chain recombines TRBV7-2 with TRBJ2-3; D may be TRBD2 (7 bases). This CDR3 has 16 residues. Germline CDR1 SGHTA, CDR2 FQGNSA. The ends were cut back, 2 bases at V and 3 bases at J, with 15 bases in the middle. Written as DNA, the CDR3 is TGTGCCAGCAGCTTAACCGGGGGGCTTGGAACAGATACGCAGTATTTT. It encodes CASSLTGGLGTDTQYF.

The chain links TRBV5-4 to TRBJ2-7; TRBD2 aligns across 9 bases. The junction had 9 bases not matched to a gene; V was cut back by 3 bases and J by 2 bases. CDR1 SGHNT and CDR2 YYREEE come from the germline V gene (reference sequence). The CDR3 spans 16 residues. The CDR3 nucleotides read TGTGCCAGCAGCTCCGGACTAGCGAGGATCCCCTACGAGCAGTACTTC. This encodes CASSSGLARIPYEQYF.

The rearrangement links TRBV5-1 to TRBJ1-1; TRBD1 is a possible D gene (5 bases). CDR1 SGHRS and CDR2 YFSETQ come from the germline V gene. The CDR3 contains 14 residues. V lost 0 bases and J lost 1, with 7 bases in between. The CDR3 loop is CASSLATGNTEAFF. DNA for the CDR3: TGCGCCAGCAGCTTGGCCACAGGGAACACTGAAGCTTTCTTT.

The rearrangement links TRBV6-5 to TRBJ2-5; perhaps TRBD2 as D (6 bases). The germline CDR1 and CDR2 sequences are MNHEY and SVGAGI. The CDR3 contains 15 residues. Trimming shortened V by 5 bases and J by 4 bases, and 17 bases separated the two germline ends. CDR3 sequence (DNA): TGTGCCAGCAGTCCCCGACTAGTTTCGGGAGAGACCCAGTACTTC. Encoded protein: CASSPRLVSGETQYF.

The CDR3 nucleotides read TGTGCCAGCTCACCAGGCCTCTATGGCTACACCTTC. Its translation is CASSPGLYGYTF. V and J are TRBV18 and TRBJ1-2; D gene unclear. In germline, CDR1 is KGHSH, CDR2 LQKENI. The CDR3 is 12 amino acids. V was cut by 2 bases and J by 4 bases, with 5 bases left in between.

The chain carries TRBV7-6 and TRBJ2-5; 8 bases agree with TRBD1. After removal of 4 bases from V and 4 bases from J, the junction contained 5 bases not matched to a gene. This CDR3 is built from 14 residues. Germline V CDR1 and CDR2: SGHVS, FNYEAQ. The CDR3 loop reads CASSSGTGRETQYF. CDR3 sequence (DNA): TGTGCCAGCAGCTCCGGGACAGGCCGAGAGACCCAGTACTTC.

The chain recombines TRBV5-4 with TRBJ2-7, with D perhaps TRBD2 (6 bases). The V end was cut by 0 bases, the J end by 5 bases, with 9 bases between. The CDR3 has 13 amino acids. From germline, CDR1 is SGHNT and CDR2 YYREEE (reference sequence). The chain's CDR3 is CASSLEVADEQYF. CDR3 DNA sequence: TGTGCCAGCAGCTTGGAAGTAGCGGACGAGCAGTACTTC.

The chain recombines TRBV5-4 with TRBJ1-1; D call uncertain. Trimming cost V 0 bases and J 3 bases, with 9 bases left between them. Germline V gives CDR1 SGHNT, CDR2 YYREEE (reference sequence). CDR3 length: 14 amino acids. The CDR3 coding sequence is TGTGCCAGCAGCTTGGCAAACCGGGACACTGAAGCTTTCTTT. As protein: CASSLANRDTEAFF.

The rearrangement joins TRBV19 to TRBJ1-5, with 7 bases that match TRBD1. The CDR3 contains 15 residues. In germline, CDR1 is LNHDA, CDR2 SQIVND (reference sequence). The V and J ends lost 7 bases and 2 bases, in that order; junction bases with no gene match: 8. This CDR3 reads CASKGRGDGNQPQHF. DNA for the CDR3: TGTGCCAGTAAGGGCAGGGGGGATGGCAATCAGCCCCAGCATTTT.

V usage is TRBV11-3 and J usage is TRBJ2-4; D may be TRBD2 (5 bases). Looked up from germline, CDR1 is SGHNT and CDR2 is YENEEA. This CDR3 has 15 residues. The ends were cut back, 5 bases at V and 9 bases at J, with 20 bases in the middle. The CDR3 nucleotides are TGTGCCAGCAGCCCAGCTTCTGGGAGCCCTAGCATTCAGTACTTC. It yields the protein CASSPASGSPSIQYF.